The entry below gives a single T cell receptor beta chain sequence along with its context. V gave up 3 bases and J gave up 2 bases; unmatched junction bases: 1. Germline V CDR1 and CDR2: LNHDA, SQIVND (reference sequence). The CDR3 is 16 residues long. The data were taken from a study of blood T cell repertoires in COVID-19. In the study overall: Samples representing acute and convalescent COVID-19 were sourced from the United States, Italy and Spain. In each case, the material was cDNA or gDNA derived from T cells, B-cell-depleted T cells, or PBMCs.

In the original processing: Reference gene primer amplification gave estimated nucleated cell counts. Here immunoSEQ multiplex PCR was the method, and the copy in TCRdb shows in-frame clones only, minus some. V, J and clone size are those of that table, while D and trimming were read from the DNA. This sample yields a few hundred thousand clones, of which 75% to 85% are seen a single time; roughly 7.8% belongs to the top ten. Sample: peripheral blood. This receptor was identified in a human donor in a cohort sampled during active COVID-19. The V call is TRBV19, the J call TRBJ2-3; 14 nucleotides match TRBD2. The CDR3 spells CASSMGLAGDTDTQYF. DNA of the CDR3: TGTGCCAGTAGTATGGGACTAGCGGGGGACACAGATACGCAGTATTTT.